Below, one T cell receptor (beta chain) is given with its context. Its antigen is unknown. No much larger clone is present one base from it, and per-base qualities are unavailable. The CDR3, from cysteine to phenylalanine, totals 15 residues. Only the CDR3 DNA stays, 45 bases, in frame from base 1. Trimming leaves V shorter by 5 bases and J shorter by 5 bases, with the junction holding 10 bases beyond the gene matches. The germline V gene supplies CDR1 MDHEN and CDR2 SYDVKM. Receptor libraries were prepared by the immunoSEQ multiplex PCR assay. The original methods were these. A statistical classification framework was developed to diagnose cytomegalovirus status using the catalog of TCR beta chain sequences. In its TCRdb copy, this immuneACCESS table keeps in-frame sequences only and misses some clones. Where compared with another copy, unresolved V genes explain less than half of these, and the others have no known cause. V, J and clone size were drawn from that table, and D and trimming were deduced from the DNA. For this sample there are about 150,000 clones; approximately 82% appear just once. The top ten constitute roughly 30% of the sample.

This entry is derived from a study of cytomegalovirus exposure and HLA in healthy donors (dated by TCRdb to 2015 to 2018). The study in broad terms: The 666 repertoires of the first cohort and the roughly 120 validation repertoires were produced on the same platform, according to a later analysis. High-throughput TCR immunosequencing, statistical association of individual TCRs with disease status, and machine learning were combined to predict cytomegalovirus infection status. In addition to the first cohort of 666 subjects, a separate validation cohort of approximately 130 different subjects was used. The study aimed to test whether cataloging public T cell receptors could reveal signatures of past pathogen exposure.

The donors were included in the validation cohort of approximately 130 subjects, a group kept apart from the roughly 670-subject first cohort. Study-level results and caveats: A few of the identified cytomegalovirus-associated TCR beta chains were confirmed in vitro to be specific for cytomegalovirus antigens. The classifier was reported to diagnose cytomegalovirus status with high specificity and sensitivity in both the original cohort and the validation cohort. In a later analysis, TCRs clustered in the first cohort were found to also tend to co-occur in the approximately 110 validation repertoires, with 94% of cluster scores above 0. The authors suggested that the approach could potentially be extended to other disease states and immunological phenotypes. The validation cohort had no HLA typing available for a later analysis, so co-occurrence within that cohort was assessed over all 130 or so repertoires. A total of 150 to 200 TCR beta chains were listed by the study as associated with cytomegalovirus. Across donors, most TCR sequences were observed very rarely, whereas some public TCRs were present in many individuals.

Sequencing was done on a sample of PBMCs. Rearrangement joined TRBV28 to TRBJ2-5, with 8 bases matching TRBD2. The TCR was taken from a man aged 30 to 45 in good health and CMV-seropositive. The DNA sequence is TGTGCCAGCAGTCAACGGGCGGGAGGAGGGGAGACCCAGTACTTC. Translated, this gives CASSQRAGGGETQYF.